The 28 T cell receptor beta chains listed next were all sequenced from one sample in a study of CD8 T cells in ankylosing spondylitis. Each CDR3 protein gets one entry after TCRdb re-called the 5' RACE reads with MiXCR. The data hold tens of thousands of distinct CDR3 sequences, with 6% observed a single time. Sequencing used blood, either unsorted or a sorted T cell fraction (not recorded which). The receptors were sampled from a male donor with ankylosing spondylitis or in good health (not recorded which).

This clonotype was seen many times. The rearrangement joins TRBV5-1 to TRBJ2-1; TRBD2 aligns across 8 bases. Germline V gene data show CDR1 as SGHRS and CDR2 as YFSETQ. The CDR3 runs 15 residues. V dropped 0 bases and J dropped 15; count of bases not matched to a gene: 14. CDR3 region: CASSLVLGTRARLFF. The CDR3 DNA reads TGCGCCAGCAGCTTGGTTTTGGGGACTAGGGCTAGGCTGTTCTTC.

Many counts were recorded for this clonotype. Written as DNA, the CDR3 is TGTGCCAGCAGCCCCGCAGCGAACACTGAAGCTTTCTTT. Translating it yields CASSPAANTEAFF. This sequence joins TRBV7-8 and TRBJ1-1; D is ambiguous. Germline assignment: CDR1 SGHVS and CDR2 FQNEAQ. The V and J ends lost 5 bases and 1 base respectively, with 8 bases between them. This CDR3 has 13 amino acids. Variable domain in full (rest from reference TRBV7-8 and TRBJ1-1): GAGVSQSPRYKVAKRGQDVALRCDPISGHVSLFWYQQALGQGPEFLTYFQNEAQLDKSGLPSDRFFAERPEGSVSTLKIQRTQQEDSAVYLCASSPAANTEAFFGQGTRLTVV.

Comments on this clonotype: It may be a read error: a sequence one base away is much more abundant. This chain links TRBV5-1 with TRBJ2-7; either TRBD1 or TRBD2 may supply D (6 bases each). The CDR3 length is 15 residues. The V end was cut by 1 base, the J end by 3 bases, with 14 bases between. Germline lookup yields CDR1 SGHRS and CDR2 YFSETQ. This CDR3 is CASSLFPGEVYEQYF. CDR3 coding DNA: TGCGCCAGCAGCTTGTTCCCAGGGGAGGTCTACGAGCAGTACTTC.

Many counts were recorded for this clonotype. This sequence joins TRBV29-1 and TRBJ2-1, with 7 bases lining up with TRBD2. Germline V gene sequence: CDR1 SQVTM, CDR2 ANQGSEA. This CDR3 is built from 14 residues. V lost 4 bases and J lost 0; bases outside the gene matches: 3. The CDR3 here is CSVGGGSSYNEQFF. The CDR3 nucleotides are TGCAGCGTTGGGGGCGGGAGCTCCTACAATGAGCAGTTCTTC.

This clonotype was recorded a few times. The chain is built from TRBV29-1 and TRBJ1-2, with D perhaps TRBD1 (6 bases). CDR1 is SQVTM and CDR2 is ANQGSEA in the germline V gene. The CDR3 totals 12 residues. Trimming shortened V by 7 bases and J by 0 bases, and 9 bases separated the two germline ends. The CDR3 DNA is TGCAGCGCGGGACACCCTAACTATGGCTACACCTTC. It translates to CSAGHPNYGYTF.

This clonotype has a count of ten or more. V usage is TRBV7-2 and J usage is TRBJ2-4; possibly TRBD1 or TRBD2 for D (5 bases each). Germline CDR1 and CDR2: SGHTA and FQGNSA. This CDR3 spans 14 amino acids. V was clipped by 0 bases and J by 9 bases, with 12 bases between them. CDR3 amino acids: CASSLASPGSIQYF. The DNA for the CDR3 is TGTGCCAGCAGCTTAGCGTCTCCAGGGAGCATTCAGTACTTC.

This clonotype occurred a few times. The chain is built from TRBV20-1 and TRBJ2-5; possible D gene TRBD1, 6 bases. V was clipped by 7 bases and J by 2 bases, with 14 bases between them. The V gene's germline CDR1 is DFQATT and CDR2 SNEGSKA (reference sequence). The CDR3 totals 13 residues. The CDR3: CSVERTVQETQYF. The DNA of the CDR3 is TGCAGTGTCGAGAGGACAGTTCAAGAGACCCAGTACTTC.

This clonotype was counted many times. CDR3: CSVERQAYNEQFF. The CDR3 DNA follows: TGCAGCGTTGAGCGACAGGCCTACAATGAGCAGTTCTTC. This chain uses TRBV29-1 with TRBJ2-1, with D maybe TRBD1 (6 bases). V shed 3 bases and J shed 2 bases, with 8 bases lying between them. Germline V lookup: CDR1 SQVTM, CDR2 ANQGSEA. The CDR3 length is 13 residues.

This clonotype was counted ten times or more. The rearrangement uses TRBV20-1 and TRBJ2-5; unclear D gene. CDR1 DFQATT and CDR2 SNEGSKA come from the germline V gene (reference sequence). This CDR3 contains 13 residues. Trimming removed 1 base at V and 5 bases at J, with 11 bases between. CDR3: CSARAGLEETQYF. The CDR3 DNA sequence: TGCAGTGCTAGAGCAGGTTTGGAGGAGACCCAGTACTTC.

In this sample, this clonotype turned up many times. This chain links TRBV5-1 with TRBJ1-2; 7 bases are a match to TRBD1. With V trimmed by 8 bases and J by 7 bases, 8 bases remained unmatched. This CDR3 region has 12 residues. Germline V gene sequence: CDR1 SGHRS, CDR2 YFSETQ. The CDR3 loop reads CASRQGSLGYTF. DNA of the CDR3: TGCGCCAGTCGACAGGGATCTCTTGGCTACACCTTC.

This clonotype was detected a few times. The V and J genes are TRBV5-1 and TRBJ1-5; no definite D call. CDR3 size: 15 residues. Germline V gene sequence: CDR1 SGHRS, CDR2 YFSETQ. V lost 4 bases to trimming and J lost 4 bases, with 15 bases between them. Written as DNA, the CDR3 is TGCGCCAGCAGCATAAATGCAGAGAGGAATCAGCCCCAGCATTTT. Its protein is CASSINAERNQPQHF.

This clonotype was observed many times. The CDR3 loop reads CASSLTRTNGYTF. The DNA of the CDR3 is TGTGCCAGCAGCTTAACGCGGACGAATGGCTACACCTTC. The chain employs TRBV7-9 and TRBJ1-2; D is unresolved. Germline CDR1 is SEHNR and CDR2 is FQNEAQ (reference sequence). With 2 bases removed from V and 6 bases from J, the gap between germline ends came to 10 bases. The CDR3 sequence is 13 residues long.

The sample holds many counts of this clonotype. This chain uses TRBV29-1 with TRBJ2-1; 15 bases line up with TRBD2. J was trimmed by 9 bases and V by 7 bases; bases with no gene match: 4. CDR3 length: 13 amino acids. In germline, CDR1 is SQVTM, CDR2 ANQGSEA. Here the CDR3 reads CSAGLAGGFEQFF. CDR3 DNA sequence: TGCAGCGCTGGACTAGCGGGAGGGTTTGAGCAGTTCTTC.

This clonotype was recorded at least ten times. This rearrangement joins TRBV20-1 to TRBJ2-3; unclear D gene. The germline V gene encodes CDR1 DFQATT and CDR2 SNEGSKA (reference sequence). This CDR3 comprises 12 residues. V was trimmed by 5 bases and J by 2 bases, leaving 8 bases between them. The CDR3 sequence: CSAYHSTDTQYF. The CDR3, as DNA: TGCAGTGCTTATCACTCCACAGATACGCAGTATTTT.

This clonotype appeared many times. This chain joins TRBV7-8 and TRBJ1-2; a weak D match, TRBD1 (6 bases). Trimming cost V 1 base and J 8 bases, with 11 bases left between them. The germline V gene has CDR1 SGHVS and CDR2 FQNEAQ. This CDR3 spans 13 amino acids. The CDR3 here is CASSLGGAEGYTF. Written as DNA, the CDR3 is TGTGCCAGCAGCTTAGGGGGGGCGGAGGGCTACACCTTC.

This clonotype appeared many times. The rearrangement uses TRBV6-5 and TRBJ2-7, with D tentatively TRBD1 (7 bases). Germline V CDR1 and CDR2: MNHEY, SVGAGI. This CDR3 spans 15 amino acids. The germline V and J ends were trimmed by 0 bases and 8 bases, with 17 bases remaining between them. CDR3 nucleotides: TGTGCCAGCAGTTACTCGGGGCAGGGGGGTACGCAGCAGTACTTC. Its translation is CASSYSGQGGTQQYF.

Ten or more counts support this clonotype. The chain employs TRBV2 and TRBJ1-5; weak D call: TRBD1 (5 bases). V was cut by 4 bases and J by 5 bases, with 9 bases left in between. The CDR3 loop spans 13 amino acids. The germline gives CDR1 SNHLY, CDR2 FYNNEI. The CDR3 sequence is CASSVWGHQPQHF. The CDR3 DNA follows: TGTGCCAGCAGTGTTTGGGGCCATCAGCCCCAGCATTTT.

This clonotype was counted ten times or more. CDR3 in DNA: TGTGCCAGCAGCCCCGGGAGGGGCACCGGGGAGCTGTTTTTT. Its translation is CASSPGRGTGELFF. V and J are TRBV6-1 and TRBJ2-2; 8 bases agree with TRBD2. Germline CDR1 is MNHNS and CDR2 is SASEGT. The trim removed 6 bases at V and 4 bases at J, leaving 4 bases unmatched. The CDR3 is made up of 14 amino acids.

This clonotype was detected many times. V and J are TRBV20-1 and TRBJ2-3; 8 bases are shared with TRBD1. The CDR3 runs to 13 residues. The germline gives CDR1 DFQATT, CDR2 SNEGSKA (reference sequence). Trimming took 6 bases from V and 2 from J; bases not matched to a gene: 4. CDR3 sequence: CSAAGGPTDTQYF. CDR3 bases: TGCAGTGCCGCAGGGGGCCCCACAGATACGCAGTATTTT.

This clonotype appeared many times. The chain combines TRBV4-3 with TRBJ2-1, with 10 nucleotides matching TRBD1. The CDR3 covers 15 residues. J gave up 4 bases and V 1 base, and 1 base lay outside the gene matches. The germline gives CDR1 LGHNA, CDR2 YSLEER. CDR3 sequence (DNA): TGCGCCAGCAGCCAAGGACAGGGGGCGTACAATGAGCAGTTCTTC. The encoded protein is CASSQGQGAYNEQFF.

This clonotype was counted ten times or more. The gene calls are TRBV7-2 and TRBJ2-5; D not certain. Germline CDR1 and CDR2: SGHTA and FQGNSA. V was pared by 1 base and J by 4 bases, with 7 bases between. The CDR3 totals 13 residues. The CDR3: CASSLDASETQYF. The CDR3 nucleotides are TGTGCCAGCAGCTTAGACGCTTCAGAGACCCAGTACTTC. The full variable domain, its missing parts supplied by reference TRBV7-2 and TRBJ2-5, is GAGVSQSPSNKVTEKGKDVELRCDPISGHTALYWYRQSLGQGLEFLIYFQGNSAPDKSGLPSDRFSAERTGGSVSTLTIQRTQQEDSAVYLCASSLDASETQYFGPGTRLLVL.

This clonotype has ten or more counts. The J gene is TRBJ1-5, the V gene TRBV19, with 8 bases matching TRBD1. With 8 bases clipped from V and 0 bases from J, the junction kept 12 bases outside the gene matches. Germline V lookup: CDR1 LNHDA, CDR2 SQIVND (reference sequence). This CDR3 has 17 amino acids. The CDR3 sequence: CASRPSGQGYSNQPQHF. The CDR3, as DNA: TGTGCCAGTCGCCCCAGCGGACAGGGCTATAGCAATCAGCCCCAGCATTTT.

The table lists this clonotype with many counts. The chain couples TRBV20-1 to TRBJ1-2, with 11 bases matching TRBD1. V shed 7 bases and J 4 bases; nucleotides not matched to a gene: 5. Germline values: CDR1 DFQATT, CDR2 SNEGSKA (reference sequence). The CDR3 is 13 amino acids. The CDR3 DNA is TGCAGTGACAGGACAGGGGGCACCTATGGCTACACCTTC. This translates into CSDRTGGTYGYTF.

This clonotype has a handful of counts. The chain uses TRBV7-9 and TRBJ2-2; D unclear. CDR1 and CDR2 from the germline V gene are SEHNR and FQNEAQ (reference sequence). CDR3 length: 12 amino acids. Trimming left V 3 bases short and J 6 bases short, with 5 bases between. DNA of the CDR3: TGTGCCAGCAGCTTCCGGGCCGGGGAGCTGTTTTTT. Translated, it gives CASSFRAGELFF.

At least ten counts were recorded for this clonotype. The rearrangement uses TRBV29-1 and TRBJ2-7; 9 bases are shared with TRBD2. CDR3 length: 15 residues. Germline values: CDR1 SQVTM, CDR2 ANQGSEA. V gave up 4 bases and J gave up 2 bases; unmatched junction bases: 9. The CDR3 bases are TGCAGCGTTGCCCCCTCCGGGACTAGCCCCTACGAGCAGTACTTC. Translating gives CSVAPSGTSPYEQYF.

Ten or more counts support this clonotype. The chain couples TRBV6-1 to TRBJ2-5; TRBD1 or TRBD2 may be the D gene (5 bases each). Germline V gives CDR1 MNHNS, CDR2 SASEGT. Trimming took 6 bases from V and 7 from J, leaving 18 bases between them. The CDR3 loop spans 14 amino acids. The CDR3 DNA is TGTGCCAGCAGGAGGGACGACGGCGGTTGGACCCAGTACTTC. Its translation is CASRRDDGGWTQYF.

The sample holds many counts of this clonotype. The chain links TRBV5-1 to TRBJ2-2; D perhaps matches TRBD1 (5 bases). CDR3 length equals 16 residues. Germline CDR1 is SGHRS and CDR2 is YFSETQ. The V end lost 0 bases, the J end lost 0 bases, and 9 bases lay between the germline ends. The CDR3, as DNA: TGCGCCAGCAGCTTGGCACCCAGGGCGAACACCGGGGAGCTGTTTTTT. As protein: CASSLAPRANTGELFF.

This clonotype showed up many times. This sequence joins TRBV25-1 and TRBJ2-6, with D perhaps matching TRBD1 (6 bases). Trimming pared 3 bases from V and 1 base from J, leaving 10 bases between. The V gene's germline CDR1 is MGHDK and CDR2 SYGVNS. There are 16 residues in the CDR3. The CDR3 reads CASSDFTGSGANVLTF. CDR3 nucleotide sequence: TGTGCCAGCAGTGATTTCACAGGGTCTGGGGCCAACGTCCTGACTTTC.